Following are 14 T cell receptor beta chains from one sample sequenced in a study of T cell responses to AZD1222 COVID-19 vaccine. Profiling relied on immunoSEQ multiplex PCR, and the TCRdb table lists in-frame clones only, not all of them. The sample records roughly 120,000 clones, 88% being singletons. Material: peripheral blood, obtained on day 0 of MenACWY control vaccination. The receptors were gathered from an adult in good health.

V usage is TRBV11-2 and J usage is TRBJ2-7; tentatively, D is TRBD1 or TRBD2 (5 bases each). Trimming left V 5 bases short and J 0 bases short, with 23 bases between. The CDR3 totals 18 residues. CDR1 and CDR2 from the germline V gene are SGHAT and FQNNGV. The CDR3 loop reads CASSLGNFGGRSSYEQYF. The CDR3 DNA reads as TGTGCCAGCAGCCTTGGAAACTTTGGGGGTCGGAGCTCCTACGAGCAGTACTTC.

V usage is TRBV18 and J usage is TRBJ2-7; 13 bases align to TRBD2. The germline V gene encodes CDR1 KGHSH and CDR2 LQKENI. This CDR3 has 16 residues. V was clipped by 3 bases and J by 4 bases; unmatched bases: 6. CDR3 nucleotides: TGTGCCAGCTCACCCTTCCGGACTAGCGGGAGTTACGAGCAGTACTTC. Amino acid sequence: CASSPFRTSGSYEQYF.

The chain is built from TRBV11-2 and TRBJ1-2; TRBD1 matches at 7 bases. J gave up 7 bases and V 0 bases, and 11 bases lay outside the gene matches. Germline V gene data show CDR1 as SGHAT and CDR2 as FQNNGV. The length of the CDR3 is 16 residues. In DNA, the CDR3 is TGTGCCAGCAGCTTAGATCTTAAGGGGGCGGGAGGTGGCTACACCTTC. Protein: CASSLDLKGAGGGYTF.

This clone showed up just once. The rearrangement links TRBV5-1 to TRBJ1-2, with 8 positions matching TRBD1. Germline V CDR1 and CDR2: SGHRS, YFSETQ. The V and J ends lost 0 bases and 4 bases, in that order; junction bases with no gene match: 20. The CDR3 spans 20 residues. The CDR3 coding sequence is TGCGCCAGCAGCTTGGGGTGGACAGGGATAAACCTCAAGGGGATCTATGGCTACACCTTC. Translating gives CASSLGWTGINLKGIYGYTF.

This chain uses TRBV7-9 with TRBJ2-7; TRBD2 matches at 11 bases. The CDR3 loop spans 16 amino acids. CDR1 is SEHNR and CDR2 is FQNEAQ in the germline V gene (reference sequence). V lost 5 bases and J lost 4; bases outside the gene matches: 10. The CDR3 protein is CASSPELAGVTYEQYF. Here the CDR3 DNA reads TGTGCCAGCAGCCCCGAACTAGCGGGAGTCACATACGAGCAGTACTTC.

The rearrangement joins TRBV7-9 to TRBJ1-2, with 8 bases fitting TRBD1. The V gene's germline CDR1 is SEHNR and CDR2 FQNEAQ (reference sequence). The CDR3 runs to 13 residues. J was trimmed by 4 bases and V by 5 bases; bases with no gene match: 3. For the CDR3, the DNA is TGTGCCAGCAGCGATGGACAGGGCTATGGCTACACCTTC. Translated: CASSDGQGYGYTF.

The J gene is TRBJ1-4, the V gene TRBV28, with TRBD1 matching over 7 bases. The CDR3 has 13 residues. From germline, CDR1 is MDHEN and CDR2 SYDVKM. The junction had 5 bases not matched to a gene; V was cut back by 6 bases and J by 7 bases. The CDR3 nucleotides are TGTGCCAGCAGAACAGGGGTGGGTGAAAAACTGTTTTTT. Residues: CASRTGVGEKLFF.

The rearrangement uses TRBV6-5 and TRBJ2-2, with 10 bases identical to TRBD1. CDR3 length equals 14 residues. The J segment lost 6 bases and the V segment lost 5 bases, leaving 3 bases of the junction unmatched. Per germline, CDR1 MNHEY and CDR2 SVGAGI. The CDR3 coding sequence is TGTGCCAGCAGTCCGGACAGGGGGGCCGGGGAGCTGTTTTTT. Amino acids: CASSPDRGAGELFF.

This clone showed up just a few times. The chain employs TRBV15 and TRBJ2-7; the D call may be TRBD1 or TRBD2 (5 bases each). This CDR3 is built from 15 residues. CDR1 and CDR2 (germline): LNHNV, YYDKDF (reference sequence). Trimming removed 0 bases from V and 4 bases from J, with 13 bases in between. The chain's CDR3 is CATSRDIRGPYEQYF. Written as DNA, the CDR3 is TGTGCCACCAGCAGAGATATCCGGGGCCCTTACGAGCAGTACTTC.

The chain couples TRBV19 to TRBJ1-2; 7 bases match TRBD1. This CDR3 contains 12 residues. V dropped 11 bases and J dropped 7; count of bases not matched to a gene: 10. CDR1 is LNHDA and CDR2 is SQIVND in the germline V gene (reference sequence). The chain's CDR3 is CAGTKGDSGYTF. CDR3 sequence (DNA): TGTGCCGGGACCAAGGGGGACAGTGGCTACACCTTC.

The chain combines TRBV24-1 with TRBJ2-2; a weak D match, TRBD2 (5 bases). Between the trimmed V and J ends, which lost 6 bases and 6 bases, there was a span of 10 bases. The CDR3 has 13 residues. The V gene's germline CDR1 is KGHDR and CDR2 SFDVKD. The CDR3 bases are TGTGCCACCAGTAGTGAGGGCTCCGGGGAGCTGTTTTTT. Amino acids: CATSSEGSGELFF.

The chain employs TRBV30 and TRBJ1-5; D is perhaps TRBD1 (5 bases). The germline gives CDR1 GTSNPN, CDR2 SVGIG (reference sequence). This CDR3 region has 13 residues. V was pared by 5 bases and J by 4 bases, with 12 bases between. This chain's CDR3 is CAWGRDSNQPQHF. CDR3 sequence (DNA): TGTGCCTGGGGCCGGGACTCGAATCAGCCCCAGCATTTT.

This chain connects TRBV5-1 to TRBJ1-1; the match to TRBD1 covers 9 bases. Germline V gene data show CDR1 as SGHRS and CDR2 as YFSETQ. V lost 0 bases and J lost 6; bases outside the gene matches: 3. The CDR3 runs 14 residues. The CDR3 loop is CASSLEGQGPEAFF. The CDR3 region has the DNA TGCGCCAGCAGCTTGGAGGGACAGGGACCTGAAGCTTTCTTT.

The genes are TRBV6-5 and TRBJ2-4; TRBD1 matches at 9 bases. The J segment lost 1 base and the V segment lost 7 bases, leaving 5 bases of the junction unmatched. CDR1 and CDR2 (germline): MNHEY, SVGAGI. This CDR3 contains 15 residues. DNA for the CDR3: TGTGCCAGCACGGGGACAGGGCGGGCCAAAAACATTCAGTACTTC. Encoded protein: CASTGTGRAKNIQYF.